The entry below describes one T cell receptor (beta chain). Methods used by the authors: Estimation of nucleated cell counts relied on the amplification of reference gene primers. Method: immunoSEQ multiplex PCR; TCRdb's copy keeps in-frame clones and lacks some. That table is the source of V, J and clone size, and D and trimming were worked out from the DNA. Of 540,000 or so clones in the sample, 85% to 90% are singletons; the top ten hold less than 9.5%. While infection was still active, Seattle patients were enrolled and then followed longitudinally. The data are from a study of blood T cell repertoires in COVID-19. Study context: There were acute and convalescent COVID-19 samples, and they came from the United States, Italy and Spain. T cells, B-cell-depleted T cells, or PBMCs provided the cDNA or gDNA that served as material.

Losses at the gene ends were 5 bases for V and 5 bases for J; bases not matched to a gene: 13. This CDR3 comprises 17 residues. Germline V lookup: CDR1 MNHEY, CDR2 SMNVEV (reference sequence). The rearrangement joins TRBV27 to TRBJ2-5; 11 bases align to TRBD1. Sequenced material: peripheral blood. The sequence came from a woman aged 45-65 years with COVID-19, enrolled during active disease. The CDR3 region has the DNA TGTGCCAGCAGTCCTCAGCCCTTCGGGACAGGGGGGGAGACCCAGTACTTC. Translation gives CASSPQPFGTGGETQYF.